The present T cell receptor beta chain was sequenced within a study of blood T cell repertoires in COVID-19. Trimming took 5 bases from V and 5 from J; bases not matched to a gene: 0. This CDR3 contains 13 residues. Germline values: CDR1 KGHSH, CDR2 LQKENI. This clone was detected only a few times. This table comes from immunoSEQ multiplex PCR, and its TCRdb copy is limited to in-frame clones, with some not included. The repertoire consists of about 190,000 clones, with 86% occurring once and the leading ten covering 20% to 25%. Those enrolled, adults aged 18 to 89 years, came from under 25 US areas. Cohort allocation depended upon clinical history that participants reported.

This TCR came from a woman between 40 and 50 years old in a cohort exposed to, infected with or recovered from COVID-19 (not recorded which). The rearrangement uses TRBV18 and TRBJ1-5; the match to TRBD1 covers 10 bases. What was sequenced was PBMCs or T cells enriched from blood (not recorded which). This chain's CDR3 is CASSGQGDQPQHF. The CDR3 DNA reads TGTGCCAGCTCAGGACAGGGGGATCAGCCCCAGCATTTT.